This T cell receptor beta chain was sequenced in a study of blood T cell repertoires in COVID-19. Overall study context: Acute and convalescent COVID-19 samples came from the United States, Italy and Spain. The cDNA or gDNA used as material had been derived from T cells, B-cell-depleted T cells, or PBMCs.

Authors' data handling: Amplification with reference gene primers provided the estimates of nucleated cell counts. TCRdb's table, derived via immunoSEQ multiplex PCR, lists solely in-frame clones and lacks some. V and J calls and clone size are copied from that table; D and trimming were computed from the DNA. The table records over 200,000 clones, 90% to 95% of them present only once. The V gene lost 7 bases and the J gene lost 7 bases, with 13 bases spanning the gap. This CDR3 is 13 amino acids long. Germline values: CDR1 SNHLY, CDR2 FYNNEI. Enrolment of Seattle patients took place during active infection, and they were followed longitudinally.

The receptor was derived from a man aged 55 to 70 with COVID-19, enrolled during active disease. The sample was peripheral blood. The rearrangement links TRBV2 to TRBJ1-4; the D gene is possibly TRBD1 (5 bases). The CDR3 bases are TGTGCCAGCATTAGAGGGAGGGGTGAAAAACTGTTTTTT. This encodes CASIRGRGEKLFF.